This T cell receptor (beta chain) derives from a study of blood T cell repertoires in COVID-19. Overall study: Collection of acute and convalescent COVID-19 samples took place in the United States, Italy and Spain. The cDNA or gDNA used as material had been derived from T cells, B-cell-depleted T cells, or PBMCs.

Original handling: Quantification of nucleated cells was approximated via reference gene primer amplification. TCRdb keeps only in-frame clones here, not all; method: immunoSEQ multiplex PCR. The V and J calls and clone size are taken from that table; D and trimming were inferred from the DNA. In the table there are 50,000 to 65,000 clones, 70% to 90% of which are singletons. Looked up from germline, CDR1 is GTSNPN and CDR2 is SVGIG (reference sequence). Trimming at V came to 0 bases and at J to 9 bases, leaving 12 bases not matched to a gene. The CDR3 has 15 amino acids. Sequenced: peripheral blood. The rearrangement uses TRBV30 and TRBJ2-3; 7 bases match TRBD2. This receptor was obtained from a human donor in a cohort sampled during active COVID-19. The CDR3 bases are TGTGCCTGGAGTGTACCCCCTTTTAGCGGGTTAACGCAGTATTTT. This translates into CAWSVPPFSGLTQYF.